This is a list of T cell receptor beta chains from one sample in a study of kidney transplant recipient with SARS-CoV-2 infection. A single record per CDR3 protein comes from TCRdb applying MiXCR to the reads. This table holds about 250,000 distinct CDR3 sequences, 29% found once. This specimen was a blood sample, taken at baseline and between days 110 and 120 from a kidney transplant recipient. Receptors were obtained from a male patient aged 30 to 40 who had COVID-19 and was a kidney transplant recipient. The graft donor may have given rise to some T cells. Both conserved end residues are part of each CDR3. Fields, in order: D gene, V gene, J gene, clone size, CDR3 protein, CDR3 DNA. A D gene is named only where the DNA matches it firmly. Part of the rows lack a size; the others show once, few, many or a class for expanded clones.

>NA|TRBV19|TRBJ2-7|medium-sized
CASSIGPLPYEQYF
TGTGCCAGTAGTATTGGGCCACTTCCCTACGAGCAGTACTTC
>NA|TRBV18|TRBJ1-1|NA
CASSPPTGSTEAFF
TGTGCCAGCTCACCCCCCACGGGCAGCACTGAAGCTTTCTTT
>NA|TRBV8-2|TRBJ1-2|many
CGSIATDSRKTYGYTF
TGTGGCAGTATCGCGACTGATAGCCGAAAGACCTATGGCTACACCTTC
>NA|TRBV24-1|TRBJ2-3|few
CATTGSHTDTQYF
TGTGCCACCACGGGGAGCCACACAGATACGCAGTATTTT
>NA|TRBV9|TRBJ2-7|many
CASSVAVSGRLYEQYF
TGTGCCAGCAGCGTAGCTGTTAGCGGCCGTCTTTACGAGCAGTACTTC
>NA|TRBV7-1|TRBJ1-2|few
CASSGAIHEGKTYGYTF
TGTGCCAGCAGCGGAGCAATTCACGAGGGAAAGACCTATGGCTACACCTTC
>NA|TRBV23-1|TRBJ1-2|many
CASSMYRLRRKTYGYTF
TGCGCCAGCAGTATGTATAGGCTACGCAGAAAGACCTATGGCTACACCTTC
>TRBD2|TRBV11-2|TRBJ2-1|NA
CASSFYVSGSFHNEQFF
TGTGCCAGCAGCTTTTACGTTAGCGGGAGTTTCCACAATGAGCAGTTCTTC
>NA|TRBV6-1|TRBJ1-2|many
CASSTTVECRKTYGYTF
TGTGCCAGCAGTACGACTGTGGAATGTAGAAAGACCTATGGCTACACCTTC
>NA|TRBV10-3|TRBJ2-7|many
CAISERETGGYEQYF
TGTGCCATCAGTGAGAGGGAGACAGGAGGTTACGAGCAGTACTTC
>TRBD2|TRBV20-1|TRBJ2-5|few
CSARRAGVVQETQYF
TGCAGTGCTAGAAGGGCGGGAGTGGTTCAAGAGACCCAGTACTTC
>NA|TRBV6-5|TRBJ1-3|NA
CASRPPGPSGNTIYF
TGTGCCAGCAGGCCACCGGGACCAAGCGGGAACACCATATATTTT
>NA|TRBV12-3/TRBV12-4|TRBJ1-2|NA
CASSPTTTAGKAYGYTF
TGTGCCAGCAGTCCGACGACCACAGCAGGAAAGGCCTATGGCTACACCTTC
>NA|TRBV3-1|TRBJ2-5|many
CASSHPYPISFSETQYF
TGTGCCAGCAGCCATCCGTATCCCATTTCTTTCTCTGAGACCCAGTACTTC
>NA|TRBV3-1|TRBJ2-1|many
CASSPDPGDVYNEQFF
TGTGCCAGCAGCCCAGATCCCGGGGATGTCTACAATGAGCAGTTCTTC
>NA|TRBV19|TRBJ1-2|NA
CASSPQFGRGVRRTYGYTF
TGTGCCAGTAGCCCTCAATTTGGCAGGGGTGTTCGAAGGACCTATGGCTACACCTTC
>TRBD1|TRBV19|TRBJ1-3|many
CASSPRQGARSGNTIYF
TGTGCCAGTAGTCCCCGACAGGGGGCAAGATCTGGAAACACCATATATTTT
>NA|TRBV12-3/TRBV12-4|TRBJ2-5|many
CASSWVPSGTQYF
TGTGCCAGCAGTTGGGTCCCCTCGGGGACCCAGTACTTC
>TRBD2|TRBV7-2|TRBJ2-1|few
CASSLVVGSGNSNEQFF
TGTGCCAGCAGCTTAGTAGTTGGTAGCGGGAACTCTAATGAGCAGTTCTTC
>NA|TRBV10-3|TRBJ1-2|many
CAISSDLGDYGYTF
TGTGCCATCAGTTCGGACCTGGGGGACTATGGCTACACCTTC
>NA|TRBV18|TRBJ1-5|many
CASSKVQGSNQPQHF
TGTGCCAGCTCAAAGGTCCAAGGGAGCAATCAGCCCCAGCATTTT
>NA|TRBV20-1|TRBJ1-1|many
CSAQRPGVNTEAFF
TGCAGTGCCCAGCGACCAGGGGTCAACACTGAAGCTTTCTTT
>NA|TRBV15|TRBJ1-1|many
CATREGRHTEAFF
TGTGCCACCAGAGAGGGACGGCACACTGAAGCTTTCTTT
>NA|TRBV30|TRBJ1-2|many
CAWFSWRYRKTYGYTF
TGTGCCTGGTTCTCTTGGCGTTATAGAAAGACCTATGGCTACACCTTC
>NA|TRBV7-6|TRBJ1-2|many
CASSISIESRKTYGYTF
TGTGCCAGCAGCATTTCTATTGAATCTCGAAAGACCTATGGCTACACCTTC
>NA|TRBV20-1|TRBJ2-1|NA
CSADAYWEKGNEQFF
TGCAGTGCAGACGCATATTGGGAGAAGGGAAATGAGCAGTTCTTC
>NA|TRBV21-1|TRBJ2-6|many
CASRITPGQGGSGSGANVLTF
TGTGCCAGCAGAATTACCCCGGGACAGGGCGGTTCTGGGTCTGGGGCCAACGTCCTGACTTTC
>NA|TRBV3-1|TRBJ2-2|many
CASSPTNPISGLTGELFF
TGTGCCAGCAGCCCTACTAATCCCATTTCAGGCTTGACCGGGGAGCTGTTTTTT
>NA|TRBV6-5|TRBJ1-2|many
CASSYTPEIYGYTF
TGTGCCAGCAGTTACACGCCTGAGATCTATGGCTACACCTTC
>NA|TRBV3-1|TRBJ2-7|few
CASSLGTPAYEQYF
TGTGCCAGCAGCCTGGGGACTCCTGCCTACGAGCAGTACTTC
>NA|TRBV5-1|TRBJ1-2|NA
CASRAASVRKTYGYTF
TGCGCCAGCAGGGCCGCATCGGTTCGAAAGACCTATGGCTACACCTTC
>NA|TRBV20-1|TRBJ1-2|many
CSARDGALLSYTF
TGCAGTGCTAGAGATGGGGCCCTTTTAAGCTACACCTTC
>NA|TRBV27|TRBJ2-3|many
CASSLYGVSDTQYF
TGTGCCAGCAGTTTATATGGGGTATCAGATACGCAGTATTTT
>NA|TRBV27|TRBJ2-7|NA
CASSRLQGNSYEQCF
TGTGCCAGCAGCCGGCTTCAGGGGAACTCCTACGAGCAGTGCTTC
>NA|TRBV30|TRBJ2-5|many
CAWSGGTRETQYF
TGTGCCTGGAGCGGTGGTACTAGGGAGACCCAGTACTTC
>NA|TRBV7-7|TRBJ1-2|many
CASSEHGKCRKTYGYTF
TGTGCCAGCAGCGAACATGGTAAGTGCCGAAAGACCTATGGCTACACCTTC
>NA|TRBV12-3/TRBV12-4|TRBJ1-3|many
CASSSTYSGNTIYF
TGTGCCAGCAGTTCCACCTACTCTGGAAACACCATATATTTT
>NA|TRBV5-5|TRBJ1-2|many
CASEGTVSRKTYGYTF
TGTGCCAGCGAAGGTACTGTCTCGCGAAAGACCTATGGCTACACCTTC
>NA|TRBV2|TRBJ1-2|many
CARTAGRDGRGGYTF
TGTGCCAGAACCGCGGGCCGGGACGGAAGAGGGGGCTACACCTTC
>TRBD2|TRBV11-3|TRBJ2-1|few
CASSLDREGLEDEQFF
TGTGCCAGCAGCTTAGATCGAGAGGGACTAGAGGATGAGCAGTTCTTC
>NA|TRBV19|TRBJ1-5|many
CASSRRDQSNQPQHF
TGTGCCAGTAGTAGGAGGGACCAGAGCAATCAGCCCCAGCATTTT
>NA|TRBV11-1|TRBJ1-2|many
CASSLKPKAGKTYGYTF
TGTGCCAGCAGCCTCAAGCCTAAGGCTGGAAAGACCTATGGCTACACCTTC
>TRBD1|TRBV28|TRBJ1-3|many
CAAGGSGNTIYF
TGTGCCGCAGGGGGCTCTGGAAACACCATATATTTT
>TRBD1|TRBV2|TRBJ2-7|many
CASSGGTESQGDEQYF
TGTGCCAGCAGTGGAGGGACCGAGAGCCAGGGGGACGAGCAGTACTTC
>TRBD1|TRBV24-1|TRBJ1-2|many
CATSSGQTYGYTF
TGTGCCACCAGTTCGGGACAGACCTATGGCTACACCTTC
>NA|TRBV5-3|TRBJ1-2|many
CARQPTVVRKTYGYTF
TGTGCCAGACAACCTACAGTGGTGAGAAAGACCTATGGCTACACCTTC
>NA|TRBV7-4|TRBJ1-2|many
CASSVRVSARKTYGYTF
TGTGCCAGCAGCGTACGAGTTTCAGCTCGAAAGACCTATGGCTACACCTTC
>NA|TRBV25-1|TRBJ1-2|many
CASSCSRELGKTYGYTF
TGTGCCAGCAGTTGCTCAAGAGAACTGGGAAAGACCTATGGCTACACCTTC
>TRBD2|TRBV28|TRBJ2-7|many
CASSFPRGSGRDYEQYF
TGTGCCAGCAGTTTTCCCCGAGGTAGCGGGAGAGACTACGAGCAGTACTTC
>NA|TRBV3-1|TRBJ2-3|many
CASSDVFPICHARYAVF
TGTGCCAGCAGCGACGTATTTCCCATTTGTCATGCAAGATACGCAGTTTTT
>NA|TRBV9|TRBJ1-1|many
CASSAGSALPEAFF
TGTGCCAGCAGCGCCGGGTCGGCCCTTCCTGAAGCTTTCTTT
>NA|TRBV3-1|TRBJ2-2|many
CASSPIVPISGLTGELFF
TGTGCCAGCAGCCCGATAGTTCCCATTTCAGGCTTGACCGGGGAGCTGTTTTTT
>NA|TRBV6-2/TRBV6-3|TRBJ1-5|NA
CAGSKQGNQPQHF
TGTGCCGGCAGTAAGCAGGGAAATCAGCCCCAGCATTTT
>TRBD2|TRBV7-2|TRBJ2-3|many
CASRRWGLAGGYTQYF
TGTGCCAGCAGACGATGGGGACTAGCGGGAGGGTATACGCAGTATTTT
>NA|TRBV4-1|TRBJ2-3|few
CASSQDPSDFQDTQYF
TGCGCCAGCAGCCAAGATCCTAGCGACTTTCAAGATACGCAGTATTTT
>TRBD1|TRBV30|TRBJ1-2|many
CAWSGRGGTGGLSYGYTF
TGTGCCTGGAGTGGACGGGGGGGGACAGGTGGATTGAGCTATGGCTACACCTTC